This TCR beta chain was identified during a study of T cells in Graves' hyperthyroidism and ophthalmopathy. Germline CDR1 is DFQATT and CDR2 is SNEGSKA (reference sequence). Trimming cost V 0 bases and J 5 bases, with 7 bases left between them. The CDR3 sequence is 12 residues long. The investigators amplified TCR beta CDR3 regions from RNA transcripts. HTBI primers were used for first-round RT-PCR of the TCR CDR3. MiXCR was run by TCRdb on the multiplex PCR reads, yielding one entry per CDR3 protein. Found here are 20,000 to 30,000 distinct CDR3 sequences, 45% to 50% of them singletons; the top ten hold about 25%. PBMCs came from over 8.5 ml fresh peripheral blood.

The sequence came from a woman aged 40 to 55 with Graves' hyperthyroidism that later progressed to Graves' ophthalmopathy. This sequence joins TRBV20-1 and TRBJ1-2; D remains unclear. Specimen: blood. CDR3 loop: CSAREQTYGYTF. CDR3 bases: TGCAGTGCTAGAGAACAAACTTATGGCTACACCTTC.